Presented here are 16 T cell receptor beta chains from one specimen sequenced in a study of blood T cell repertoires in COVID-19 (dated by TCRdb to the early 2020s). The library was prepared using the immunoSEQ multiplex PCR assay. In TCRdb, the immuneACCESS table is reduced to in-frame sequences with V and J assigned. These tables do not hold every clone; where another copy was compared, an unresolved V gene accounts for under half, and the others remain unexplained. This sample has fewer than 350,000 clones in its table, and about 86% of those were observed once. The biggest ten clones account for roughly 12% of the sample. Sequenced: peripheral blood. These TCRs come from a woman in her 30s with COVID-19, enrolled during active disease.

V and J are TRBV3-1 (or the pseudogene TRBV3-2) and TRBJ2-3, with 8 nucleotides matching TRBD2. The germline V gene has CDR1 LGHDT and CDR2 YNNKEL (reference sequence). The CDR3 totals 16 residues. The J segment lost 7 bases and the V segment lost 2 bases, leaving 11 bases of the junction unmatched. The CDR3 DNA reads TGTGCCAGCAGCCAACTTGAGGGACTAGTAGTTTATACGCAGTATTTT. This translates into CASSQLEGLVVYTQYF.

Only one count was recorded for this clone. V gene TRBV3-1 (or the pseudogene TRBV3-2) combines with J gene TRBJ1-2; D unresolved. This CDR3 contains 13 residues. Trimming cost V 0 bases and J 8 bases, with 10 bases left between them. Germline loops: CDR1 LGHDT, CDR2 YNNKEL (reference sequence). CDR3 bases: TGTGCCAGCAGCCAAGAGAGCACCAGGGGCTACACCTTC. As protein: CASSQESTRGYTF.

The rearrangement links TRBV19 to TRBJ1-1, with D unresolved. The CDR3 is made up of 14 amino acids. CDR1 and CDR2 from the germline V gene are LNHDA and SQIVND (reference sequence). The V end lost 5 bases, the J end lost 10 bases, and 20 bases lay between the germline ends. The DNA for the CDR3 is TGTGCCAGTAGTCCGACGTCCGTCCAAGGCGGAGCTTTCTTT. It encodes CASSPTSVQGGAFF.

The chain employs TRBV27 and TRBJ1-2, with D perhaps matching TRBD1 (6 bases). The CDR3 is 15 amino acids. Germline CDR1 reads MNHEY; CDR2 reads SMNVEV (reference sequence). The V end was cut by 0 bases, the J end by 5 bases, with 13 bases between. CDR3 DNA sequence: TGTGCCAGCAGTTTATCGGGGGGGCCGGGATATGGCTACACCTTC. Protein sequence: CASSLSGGPGYGYTF.

This chain uses TRBV29-1 with TRBJ2-2, with TRBD2 matching over 9 bases. The CDR3 is made up of 16 amino acids. V shed 2 bases and J 4 bases; nucleotides not matched to a gene: 8. Germline CDR1 SQVTM, CDR2 ANQGSEA. This CDR3 is CSVERAGGPRTGELFF. The CDR3 DNA reads TGCAGCGTTGAACGGGCGGGGGGGCCGCGCACCGGGGAGCTGTTTTTT.

CDR3 sequence (DNA): TGCGCCAGCAGCTATCAACCGGGACAACAAGAGACCCAGTACTTC. Its translation is CASSYQPGQQETQYF. The chain carries TRBV5-1 and TRBJ2-5; a weak D match, TRBD1 (6 bases). Germline CDR1 is SGHRS and CDR2 is YFSETQ. Between the trimmed V and J ends, which lost 3 bases and 2 bases, there was a span of 14 bases. CDR3 length equals 15 residues.

V gene TRBV13 combines with J gene TRBJ1-2; D may be TRBD1 (5 bases). Germline V gene sequence: CDR1 PRHDT, CDR2 FYEKMQ (reference sequence). V lost 0 bases and J 6 bases, leaving 8 bases between the germline ends. This CDR3 spans 13 amino acids. DNA for the CDR3: TGTGCCAGCAGCTTAGGATGGGGGGATGGCTACACCTTC. This codes for CASSLGWGDGYTF.

J is TRBJ2-7 and V is TRBV9; tentative D call: TRBD1 (5 bases). Germline V gene data show CDR1 as SGDLS and CDR2 as YYNGEE. Trimming cost V 0 bases and J 3 bases, with 10 bases left between them. This CDR3 contains 14 residues. The CDR3, as DNA: TGTGCCAGCAGCGTAGCCCCAGGGAACTACGAGCAGTACTTC. Translating gives CASSVAPGNYEQYF.

The chain has TRBV6-4 and TRBJ2-3, with D maybe TRBD1 (5 bases). CDR1 MRHNA and CDR2 SNTAGT come from the germline V gene. Trimming pared 0 bases from V and 4 bases from J, leaving 8 bases between. This CDR3 has 14 amino acids. As DNA, the CDR3 is TGTGCCAGCAGTGACTCTGGGGCTGCAGATACGCAGTATTTT. It encodes CASSDSGAADTQYF.

V and J are TRBV20-1 and TRBJ1-4, with no clear D. Germline CDR1 reads DFQATT; CDR2 reads SNEGSKA (reference sequence). This CDR3 is built from 10 residues. Trimming left V 3 bases short and J 7 bases short, with 3 bases between. This CDR3 reads CSARREKLFF. The CDR3 nucleotides are TGCAGTGCTAGGCGTGAAAAACTGTTTTTT.

The chain recombines TRBV27 with TRBJ2-1; TRBD2 matches 12 bases. Trimming cost V 2 bases and J 9 bases; bases outside gene matches: 5. CDR1 is MNHEY, CDR2 SMNVEV, per germline (reference sequence). This CDR3 comprises 15 residues. The DNA for the CDR3 is TGTGCCAGCAGTTTACTAGCGGGGGGGCCCCTTGAGCAGTTCTTC. Translation gives CASSLLAGGPLEQFF.

V and J are TRBV6-5 and TRBJ1-5, with no clear D. V lost 4 bases and J lost 6, with 10 bases in between. CDR1 MNHEY and CDR2 SVGAGI come from the germline V gene. The CDR3 extends over 13 amino acids. Here the CDR3 DNA reads TGTGCCAGCAGTTGGGAGTCAGGTCAGCCCCAGCATTTT. Protein sequence: CASSWESGQPQHF.

The chain joins TRBV29-1 to TRBJ1-1; 7 bases match TRBD1. V shed 6 bases, J shed 1 base, and the junction held 2 bases outside the gene matches. There are 12 residues in the CDR3. Per the germline V gene, CDR1 is SQVTM and CDR2 is ANQGSEA. The CDR3 region is CSVTGPNTEAFF. CDR3 bases: TGCAGCGTGACAGGGCCGAACACTGAAGCTTTCTTT.

The rearrangement links TRBV19 to TRBJ1-5; weak D call: TRBD1 (6 bases). V lost 3 bases and J lost 3, with 9 bases in between. CDR3 length equals 14 residues. The V gene's germline CDR1 is LNHDA and CDR2 SQIVND (reference sequence). CDR3 sequence: CASSIRDNNQPQHF. CDR3 in DNA: TGTGCCAGTAGTATCAGGGACAACAATCAGCCCCAGCATTTT. The variable domain in full, with the rest retrieved from reference TRBV19 and TRBJ1-5, is DGGITQSPKYLFRKEGQNVTLSCEQNLNHDAMYWYRQDPGQGLRLIYYSQIVNDFQKGDIAEGYSVSREKKESFPLTVTSAQKNPTAFYLCASSIRDNNQPQHFGDGTRLSIL.

The V call is TRBV6-5, the J call TRBJ2-2; the D gene is possibly TRBD2 (7 bases). Germline assignment: CDR1 MNHEY and CDR2 SVGAGI. The CDR3 is made up of 16 amino acids. V was clipped by 0 bases and J by 3 bases, with 11 bases between them. The CDR3 region has the DNA TGTGCCAGCAGTTACTCGCCGGGGGGCGACACCGGGGAGCTGTTTTTT. Translated, it gives CASSYSPGGDTGELFF.

The chain combines TRBV5-1 with TRBJ1-2, with 9 bases matching TRBD1. Per germline, CDR1 SGHRS and CDR2 YFSETQ. This CDR3 has 13 amino acids. V gave up 4 bases and J gave up 5 bases; unmatched junction bases: 3. CDR3 in amino acids: CASSRDREYGYTF. In DNA form, the CDR3 reads TGCGCCAGCAGCCGGGACAGGGAATATGGCTACACCTTC.